This TCR beta chain was sequenced for a study of blood T cells in healthy people across ages (dated by TCRdb to about 2015). With respect to the entire study: In model experiments, template switching captured roughly one uniquely barcoded TCR beta cDNA molecule for every two T cells. Age-related changes in TCR beta repertoire diversity were measured in the study by deep sequencing normalized with unique cDNA molecular identifiers. To avoid experimental bias, donors of different ages were randomly spread across the sequencing lanes. Two additional independent replicas of 1 million unique cDNA reads from the same blood draw were analyzed for two donors (one aged 18 to 30 and one aged 80 or older). Donors were grouped into four age groups: young (average approximately 16 years), middle-aged (around 39), aged (about 59) and long-lived (approximately 81). The investigation overall reported the following: The CMV infection status of donors was not known, potentially confounding age-related changes in expanded clonotypes. Estimates of total diversity based on one million sequenced T cells were regarded as lower bounds and as underestimates. Bulk unsorted PBMC profiling prevented conclusive comparison of naive and antigen-experienced compartments. Compared with the aged group, more naive CD4+ T cells, fewer expanded clones and increased TCR diversity were shown by the long-lived group, suggesting age selection. There was a strong correlation between observed TCR beta diversity and the percentage of naive T cells measured by flow cytometry. As age increased, observed TCR beta diversity per million T cells dropped in a roughly linear way, and a significant reduction was already evident by age roughly 36.

As concerns this clonotype: Its target antigen remains unknown. No base quality information exists; no much larger clone differs at one position.

The donors were roughly 40 Caucasian individuals from Russia, aged roughly 6 to 100 years, who were systemically healthy. Each donor gave approximately 10 milliliters of peripheral blood, collected into EDTA-treated Vacutainer tubes. Ficoll-Paque density-gradient centrifugation was used to isolate PBMCs, with at least 6 million per sample. Trizol reagent was used to extract total RNA from the PBMCs, yielding at least 5 micrograms per sample. For every donor, flow cytometry on a PBMC aliquot measured the percentage of naive CD45RAhigh/CD27high T cells. The method behind the library was 5' RACE. This sample was sequenced with an Illumina HiSeq 2500. A second roughly 6 to 12 cycle PCR used a sample-barcoded 5' primer and a J-beta primer mix. Each TCR beta cDNA molecule received a unique molecular identifier from a template-switch 5' adaptor carrying 12 random nucleotides. At least 2.5 million CDR3-containing paired-end reads were obtained from each sample. First-strand cDNA was synthesized from all RNA with the Mint cDNA synthesis kit, primed by a TRBC-specific oligonucleotide. Following uracil-DNA glycosylase treatment, all cDNA underwent a first 18-cycle PCR with the universal primers M1SS and BC2_uni_R. Turning to the authors' computational methods: Each sample was normalized by randomly selecting 1 million high-quality reads, each carrying a distinct molecular identifier. Instead of being binned into consensus sequences, reads with shared molecular identifiers were discarded. CDR3 identification, clonotype clustering and error correction used MiTCR with a Q25 quality threshold and the strictest error-elimination algorithm. A nonparametric unseen species model with Euler transformation was used to estimate lower-bound total TCR beta diversity. TCRdb reprocessed the public reads (quality trimming at Q25 with fastp, clone calling with MiXCR) and kept in-frame beta chains. CDR3 protein duplicates are merged, each entry listing the most common genes and DNA. For this entry, the V and J calls and clone size follow TCRdb and not the study's own pipeline. In this sample the table shows 1,100,000 or so distinct CDR3 sequences, 35% to 55% of which occur a single time. The ten largest clonotypes hold 15% to 20% of the sample.

This receptor was obtained from an older woman in good health. The sample was blood.

The CDR3 protein sequence reads: CAIRAPGTSYNEQYF. The DNA sequence reads TGTGCCATCAGGGCCCCAGGGACTAGCTACAATGAGCAGTACTTC. Recombination linked TRBV10-3 to TRBJ2-1; 9 junctional bases match TRBD2. The J call may not be correct, given that the DNA end is closer to TRBJ2-7. Taken from the germline V gene, the CDR1 and CDR2 loops are ENHRY and SYGVKD. The CDR3 spans 15 residues, from the cysteine through the phenylalanine. Only the CDR3 part of the read is kept: 45 bases, read in frame from the first base.